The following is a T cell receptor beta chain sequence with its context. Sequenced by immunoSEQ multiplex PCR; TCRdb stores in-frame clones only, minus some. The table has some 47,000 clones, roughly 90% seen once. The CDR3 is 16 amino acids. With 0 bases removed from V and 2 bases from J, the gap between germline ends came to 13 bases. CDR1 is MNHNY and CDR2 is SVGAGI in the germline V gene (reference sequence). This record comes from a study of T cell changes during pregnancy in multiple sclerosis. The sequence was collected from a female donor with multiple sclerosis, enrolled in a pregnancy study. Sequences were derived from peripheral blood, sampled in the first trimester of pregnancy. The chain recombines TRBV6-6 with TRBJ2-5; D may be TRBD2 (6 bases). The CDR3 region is CASSYSTGVGQETQYF. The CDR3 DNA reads TGTGCCAGCAGTTACTCGACGGGGGTGGGGCAAGAGACCCAGTACTTC.